Listed below are T cell receptor beta chains from one sample, sequenced in a study of radiotherapy plus CTLA-4 blockade in lung cancer. Clones were sequenced by immunoSEQ multiplex PCR, and TCRdb holds only the in-frame ones, with some missing. This table has about 60,000 clones, over 70% appearing once. This specimen consisted of peripheral blood, obtained from a patient treated with radiotherapy plus ipilimumab. The receptors here all came from a human donor with non-small cell lung cancer who had a partial response to radiotherapy plus ipilimumab. Both conserved end residues are part of each CDR3. The D gene is left open where the match is weak. Clone size is stated in some rows and not others, as once, few, many or a class when expanded.

v_call	clone_size	d_call	j_call	cdr3_aa	cdr3_nt
TRBV10-1	.	.	TRBJ1-4	CASSARNEKLFF	TGCGCCAGCAGTGCCCGGAATGAAAAACTGTTTTTT
TRBV10-3	.	TRBD1	TRBJ2-2	CAIKWGTGEVGELFF	TGTGCCATCAAGTGGGGGACAGGGGAGGTCGGGGAGCTGTTTTTT
TRBV30	few	.	TRBJ2-7	CAWSPAPVSYEQYF	TGTGCCTGGAGTCCAGCGCCAGTATCCTACGAGCAGTACTTC
TRBV19	.	.	TRBJ1-2	CASSTGGIGYTF	TGTGCCAGTAGTACGGGGGGGATTGGCTACACCTTC
TRBV5-4	.	TRBD2	TRBJ2-1	CASSLGLAGGPGSYNEQFF	TGTGCCAGCAGCTTGGGACTAGCGGGGGGGCCAGGCTCCTACAATGAGCAGTTCTTC
TRBV27	.	.	TRBJ1-6	CASRLRAHSYNSPLHF	TGTGCCAGCAGACTCAGGGCGCACTCCTATAATTCACCCCTCCACTTT
TRBV15	.	.	TRBJ1-6	CATSRDPGYNSPLHF	TGTGCCACCAGCAGAGATCCAGGATATAATTCACCCCTCCACTTT
TRBV5-4	.	TRBD2	TRBJ2-5	CASSLVRGGQETQYF	TGTGCCAGCAGCTTGGTGCGGGGGGGCCAAGAGACCCAGTACTTC
TRBV29-1	.	.	TRBJ1-4	CSVVQGRPGTNEKLFF	TGCAGCGTTGTACAGGGCCGACCGGGGACTAATGAAAAACTGTTTTTT
TRBV11-2	.	TRBD1	TRBJ1-6	CASSLVRQGVSPLHF	TGTGCCAGCAGCTTAGTACGGCAGGGGGTATCACCCCTCCACTTT
TRBV10-3	.	TRBD2	TRBJ2-2	CAISEMGLAGRSNTGELFF	TGTGCCATCAGTGAGATGGGACTAGCGGGTCGTTCGAACACCGGGGAGCTGTTTTTT
TRBV5-4	.	TRBD1	TRBJ2-3	CASSPQTGGFTDTQYF	TGTGCCAGCAGCCCCCAGACAGGGGGGTTTACAGATACGCAGTATTTT
TRBV9	.	.	TRBJ2-7	CASSVGPGAHEQYF	TGTGCCAGCAGCGTAGGGCCAGGGGCCCACGAGCAGTACTTC
TRBV7-3	.	TRBD1	TRBJ2-2	CASSLNPPGRGRVNTGELFF	TGTGCCAGCAGCTTAAACCCCCCGGGCAGGGGGCGAGTGAACACCGGGGAGCTGTTTTTT
TRBV7-2	.	TRBD1	TRBJ1-5	CASSSQGGQPQHF	TGTGCCAGCAGCTCACAGGGGGGCCAGCCCCAGCATTTT
TRBV28	few	TRBD1	TRBJ2-2	CASSPGQGWELFF	TGTGCCAGCAGCCCAGGACAGGGCTGGGAGCTGTTTTTT
TRBV5-4	.	.	TRBJ1-1	CASKAGESTEAFF	TGTGCCAGCAAGGCCGGGGAGAGCACTGAAGCTTTCTTT
TRBV10-2	.	.	TRBJ2-2	CASSEGENTGELFF	TGCGCCAGCAGTGAGGGAGAGAACACCGGGGAGCTGTTTTTT
TRBV10-3	.	.	TRBJ1-2	CAISDGDGYTF	TGTGCCATCAGTGACGGGGATGGCTACACCTTC
TRBV7-8	once	TRBD1	TRBJ1-2	CASNSIAGQGHYGYTF	TGTGCCAGCAACTCTATCGCCGGACAGGGACATTATGGCTACACCTTC
TRBV28	.	.	TRBJ1-3	CASSLFPPGGTGGNTIYF	TGTGCCAGCAGTTTATTCCCCCCGGGGGGGACTGGAGGAAACACCATATATTTT
TRBV6-6	.	.	TRBJ2-7	CASSYSDRRYEQYF	TGTGCCAGCAGTTACTCGGACAGAAGGTACGAGCAGTACTTC
TRBV7-6	many	.	TRBJ2-2	CASSPLTADGTGELFF	TGTGCCAGCAGCCCCTTGACAGCTGACGGCACCGGGGAGCTGTTTTTT
TRBV9	.	TRBD2	TRBJ2-3	CASSVAGGADTQYF	TGTGCCAGCAGCGTAGCGGGGGGGGCGGATACGCAGTATTTT
TRBV7-8	once	TRBD2	TRBJ2-7	CASSLLAGDTYEQYF	TGTGCCAGCAGCTTACTAGCGGGGGATACCTACGAGCAGTACTTC
TRBV5-6	few	TRBD1	TRBJ1-2	CASSLRQGAVKGYTF	TGTGCCAGCAGCTTGCGACAGGGGGCGGTCAAAGGCTACACCTTC
TRBV11-3	.	.	TRBJ2-1	CASSPGGSHNEQFF	TGTGCCAGCAGCCCTGGAGGGAGCCACAATGAGCAGTTCTTC
TRBV9	.	.	TRBJ2-5	CASSVAAADYQETQYF	TGTGCCAGCAGCGTAGCTGCGGCGGATTACCAAGAGACCCAGTACTTC
TRBV30	once	.	TRBJ2-6	CAWSGVGWQSGANVLTF	TGTGCCTGGAGTGGAGTCGGGTGGCAGTCTGGGGCCAACGTCCTGACTTTC
TRBV5-4	few	TRBD2	TRBJ2-2	CASSRTSGGVGELFF	TGTGCCAGCAGCCGGACTAGCGGGGGTGTCGGGGAGCTGTTTTTT
TRBV5-1	.	TRBD2	TRBJ2-2	CASSLAGTNTGELFF	TGCGCCAGCAGCCTAGCGGGGACGAACACCGGGGAGCTGTTTTTT
TRBV15	.	.	TRBJ2-7	CATSGGTPSYEQYF	TGTGCCACCAGCGGAGGGACACCCTCCTACGAGCAGTACTTC
TRBV7-2	.	TRBD1	TRBJ1-6	CASSPFRTGYSPLHF	TGTGCCAGCAGCCCCTTCCGGACAGGGTATTCACCCCTCCACTTT
TRBV19	.	TRBD1	TRBJ2-7	CASSPGQGAGYEQYF	TGTGCCAGTAGTCCCGGACAGGGGGCAGGATACGAGCAGTACTTC
TRBV6-5	.	TRBD1	TRBJ1-6	CASSYFTGGDSPLHF	TGTGCCAGCAGTTACTTTACAGGGGGGGACTCACCCCTCCACTTT
TRBV6-5	.	TRBD2	TRBJ2-3	CASSYRLAGADTQYF	TGTGCCAGCAGTTATCGACTAGCGGGTGCGGATACGCAGTATTTT